This TCR beta chain is from a study of shared clonotypes between healthy human individuals. Data came from immunoSEQ multiplex PCR; TCRdb stores just in-frame clones and leaves some out. The table has fewer than 3 million clones, roughly 90% seen once. Germline assignment: CDR1 MGHRA and CDR2 YSYEKL. The CDR3 runs to 14 residues. The V end lost 1 base, the J end lost 3 bases, and 9 bases lay between the germline ends. The sample was naive CD4+ T cells from PBMCs. Described subset: CD45RA+ positively selected. This chain links TRBV4-1 with TRBJ1-1, with a possible D match to TRBD1 (5 bases). The origin of this receptor is a man between 18 and 29 years old in good health. Some clones in this sample may be carry-over from other donors' samples. CDR3 bases: TGCGCCAGCAGCCAAGTTGGGGGATACACTGAAGCTTTCTTT. It encodes CASSQVGGYTEAFF.